What follows are 3 T cell receptor beta chains derived from one specimen sequenced in a study of T cell responses to AZD1222 COVID-19 vaccine. Generated by immunoSEQ multiplex PCR, the TCRdb table keeps only in-frame clones and is missing some. The sample has 80,000 to 130,000 clones, about 88% seen once. The specimen was peripheral blood, collected on day 0 of AZD1222 vaccination. The receptors were gathered from an adult in good health.

The chain couples TRBV15 to TRBJ2-7; D not certain. This CDR3 region has 14 residues. CDR1 is LNHNV, CDR2 YYDKDF, per germline (reference sequence). V was pared by 0 bases and J by 0 bases, with 6 bases between. The CDR3 nucleotides read TGTGCCACCAGCAGAGAAAGGGTCTCCTACGAGCAGTACTTC. Amino acids: CATSRERVSYEQYF.

This clone was recorded only once. This sequence joins TRBV28 and TRBJ2-3; the match to TRBD2 covers 8 bases. There are 15 residues in the CDR3. Losses at the gene ends were 2 bases for V and 2 bases for J; bases not matched to a gene: 3. Germline-derived CDR1 and CDR2 are MDHEN and SYDVKM. The CDR3 spells CASSLTGGPTDTQYF. CDR3 DNA sequence: TGTGCCAGCAGTTTAACGGGAGGGCCCACAGATACGCAGTATTTT.

This sequence joins TRBV21-1 and TRBJ2-1; the table assigns TRBD2, which was not confirmed against the DNA. TRBV21-1 constitutes a pseudogene. The CDR3 has 17 residues. The CDR3 here is CASPNALGAGGKNEQFF. In DNA, the CDR3 is TGTGCCAGCCCCAATGCCCTCGGGGCGGGGGGGAAAAATGAGCAGTTCTTC.